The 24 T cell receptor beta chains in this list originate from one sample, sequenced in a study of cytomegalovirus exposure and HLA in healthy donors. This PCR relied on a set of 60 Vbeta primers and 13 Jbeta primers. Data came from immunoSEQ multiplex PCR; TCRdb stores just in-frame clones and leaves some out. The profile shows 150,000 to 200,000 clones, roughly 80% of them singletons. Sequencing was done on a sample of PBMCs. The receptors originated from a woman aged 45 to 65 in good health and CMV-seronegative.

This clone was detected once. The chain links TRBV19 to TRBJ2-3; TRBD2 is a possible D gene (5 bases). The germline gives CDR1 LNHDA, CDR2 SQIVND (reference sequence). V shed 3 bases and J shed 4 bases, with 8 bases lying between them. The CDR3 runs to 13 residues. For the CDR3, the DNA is TGTGCCAGTAGTATGAGGGTAGCAGATACGCAGTATTTT. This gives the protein CASSMRVADTQYF.

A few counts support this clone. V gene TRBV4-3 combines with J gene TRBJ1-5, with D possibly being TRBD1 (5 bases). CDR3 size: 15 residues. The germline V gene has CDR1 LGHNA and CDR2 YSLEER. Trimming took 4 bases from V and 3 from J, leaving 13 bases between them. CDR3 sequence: CASSREAGPNQPQHF. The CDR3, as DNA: TGCGCCAGCAGCCGAGAAGCAGGGCCCAATCAGCCCCAGCATTTT.

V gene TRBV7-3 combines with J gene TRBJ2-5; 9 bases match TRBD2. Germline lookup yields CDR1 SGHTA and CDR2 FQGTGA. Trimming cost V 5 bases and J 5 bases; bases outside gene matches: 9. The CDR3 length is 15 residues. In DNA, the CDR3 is TGTGCCAGCAGCCTCGCGGGGGGGCCAAGTGAGACCCAGTACTTC. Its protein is CASSLAGGPSETQYF.

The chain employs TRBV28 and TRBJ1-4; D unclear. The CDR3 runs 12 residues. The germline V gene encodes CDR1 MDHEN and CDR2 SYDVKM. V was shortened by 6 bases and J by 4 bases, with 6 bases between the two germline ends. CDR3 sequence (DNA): TGTGCCAGCAGCGGTTTTAATGAAAAACTGTTTTTT. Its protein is CASSGFNEKLFF.

CDR3 nucleotides: TGCAGCGTTCCGGGACAGGGGAGTTCGCACTATGGCTACACCTTC. This codes for CSVPGQGSSHYGYTF. The V call is TRBV29-1, the J call TRBJ1-2; TRBD1 agrees at 10 bases. Germline V gene data show CDR1 as SQVTM and CDR2 as ANQGSEA. This CDR3 has 15 amino acids. V trimming: 5 bases; J trimming: 3 bases; junction bases outside the gene matches: 9.

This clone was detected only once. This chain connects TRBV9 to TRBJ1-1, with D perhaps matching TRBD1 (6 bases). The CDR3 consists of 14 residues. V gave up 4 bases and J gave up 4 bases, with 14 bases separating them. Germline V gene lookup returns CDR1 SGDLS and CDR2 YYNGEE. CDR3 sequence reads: CASSFDRGGTEAFF. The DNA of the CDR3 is TGTGCCAGCAGCTTCGACCGAGGGGGCACTGAAGCTTTCTTT.

CDR3 nucleotide sequence: TGTGCCAGCAGTTCCCCGACAGGGGTGGACTATGGCTACACCTTC. Translated: CASSSPTGVDYGYTF. The V and J genes are TRBV6-6 and TRBJ1-2; 8 positions agree with TRBD1. Germline V gives CDR1 MNHNY, CDR2 SVGAGI (reference sequence). CDR3 length: 15 amino acids. J gave up 3 bases and V 4 bases, and 7 bases lay outside the gene matches.

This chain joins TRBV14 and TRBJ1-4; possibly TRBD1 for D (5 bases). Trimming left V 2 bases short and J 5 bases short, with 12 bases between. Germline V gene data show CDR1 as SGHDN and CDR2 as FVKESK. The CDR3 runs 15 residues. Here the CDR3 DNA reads TGTGCCAGCAGCCAAATCCTTGGGGCCAATGAAAAACTGTTTTTT. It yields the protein CASSQILGANEKLFF.

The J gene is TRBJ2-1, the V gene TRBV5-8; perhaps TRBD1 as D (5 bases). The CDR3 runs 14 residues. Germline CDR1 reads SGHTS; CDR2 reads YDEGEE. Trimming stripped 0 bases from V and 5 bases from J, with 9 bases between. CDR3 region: CASSLEQVHNEQFF. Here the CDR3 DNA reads TGTGCCAGCAGCTTGGAACAGGTCCACAATGAGCAGTTCTTC.

The CDR3, as DNA: TGTGCCAGCAGCGTGGACAGAAGCACAGATACGCAGTATTTT. This gives the protein CASSVDRSTDTQYF. J is TRBJ2-3 and V is TRBV9; possibly TRBD1 for D (6 bases). In germline, CDR1 is SGDLS, CDR2 YYNGEE. V lost 2 bases to trimming and J lost 0 bases, with 7 bases between them. The CDR3 sequence is 14 residues long. Together with reference TRBV9 and TRBJ2-3, the CDR3 gives the full variable domain: DSGVTQTPKHLITATGQRVTLRCSPRSGDLSVYWYQQSLDQGLQFLIQYYNGEERAKGNILERFSAQQFPDLHSELNLSSLELGDSALYFCASSVDRSTDTQYFGPGTRLTVL.

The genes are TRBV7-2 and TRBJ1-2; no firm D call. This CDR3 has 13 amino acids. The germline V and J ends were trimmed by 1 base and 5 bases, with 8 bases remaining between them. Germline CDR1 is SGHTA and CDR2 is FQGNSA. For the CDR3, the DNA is TGTGCCAGCAGCTTAGGGGCGGGTTATGGCTACACCTTC. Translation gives CASSLGAGYGYTF.

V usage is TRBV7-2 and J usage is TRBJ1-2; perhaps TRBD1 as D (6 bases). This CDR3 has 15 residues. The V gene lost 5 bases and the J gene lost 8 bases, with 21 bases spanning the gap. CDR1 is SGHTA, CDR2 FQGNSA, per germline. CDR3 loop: CASSQGVGGKIGYTF. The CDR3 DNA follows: TGTGCCAGCAGCCAAGGGGTAGGGGGAAAAATCGGCTACACCTTC.

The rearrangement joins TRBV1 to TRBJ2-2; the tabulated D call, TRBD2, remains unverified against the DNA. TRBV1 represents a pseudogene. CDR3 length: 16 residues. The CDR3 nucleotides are TGCACCAGCAGCCTCACTCGCGGGGTGGGGTCCGGGGAGCTGTTTTTT. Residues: CTSSLTRGVGSGELFF.

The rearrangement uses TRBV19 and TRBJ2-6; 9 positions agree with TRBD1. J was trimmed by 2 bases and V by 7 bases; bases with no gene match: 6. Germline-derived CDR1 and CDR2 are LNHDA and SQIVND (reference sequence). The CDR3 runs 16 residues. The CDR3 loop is CASTNRGLTGANVLTF. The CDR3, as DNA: TGTGCCAGTACCAACAGGGGGCTAACTGGGGCCAACGTCCTGACTTTC. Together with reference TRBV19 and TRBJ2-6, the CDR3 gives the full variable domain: DGGITQSPKYLFRKEGQNVTLSCEQNLNHDAMYWYRQDPGQGLRLIYYSQIVNDFQKGDIAEGYSVSREKKESFPLTVTSAQKNPTAFYLCASTNRGLTGANVLTFGAGSRLTVL.

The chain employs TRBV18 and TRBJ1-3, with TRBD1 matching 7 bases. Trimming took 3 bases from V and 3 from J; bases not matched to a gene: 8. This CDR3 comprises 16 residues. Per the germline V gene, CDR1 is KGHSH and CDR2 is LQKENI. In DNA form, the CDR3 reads TGTGCCAGCTCACCGGAGGGGGCATCTGTTGGAAACACCATATATTTT. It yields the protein CASSPEGASVGNTIYF.

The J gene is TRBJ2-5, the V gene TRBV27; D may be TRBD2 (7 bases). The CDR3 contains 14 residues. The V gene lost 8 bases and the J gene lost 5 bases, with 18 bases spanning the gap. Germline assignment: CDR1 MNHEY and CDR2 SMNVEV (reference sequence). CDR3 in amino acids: CASSQGGVRETQYF. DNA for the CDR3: TGTGCCAGCTCCCAAGGGGGGGTTCGGGAGACCCAGTACTTC.

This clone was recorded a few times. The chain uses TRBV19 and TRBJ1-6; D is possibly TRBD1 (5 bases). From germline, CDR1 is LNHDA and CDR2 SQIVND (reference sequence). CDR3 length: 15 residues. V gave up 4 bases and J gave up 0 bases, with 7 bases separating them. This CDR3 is CASSRQSSYNSPLHF. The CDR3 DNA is TGTGCCAGTAGTAGACAGAGCTCCTATAATTCACCCCTCCACTTT.

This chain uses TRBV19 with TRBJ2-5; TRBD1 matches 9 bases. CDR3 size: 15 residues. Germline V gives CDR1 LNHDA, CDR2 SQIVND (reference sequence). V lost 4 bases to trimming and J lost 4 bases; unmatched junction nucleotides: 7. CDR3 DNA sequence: TGTGCCAGTAGTACCCGACAGGGGGTAATAGAGACCCAGTACTTC. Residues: CASSTRQGVIETQYF. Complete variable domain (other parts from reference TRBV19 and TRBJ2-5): DGGITQSPKYLFRKEGQNVTLSCEQNLNHDAMYWYRQDPGQGLRLIYYSQIVNDFQKGDIAEGYSVSREKKESFPLTVTSAQKNPTAFYLCASSTRQGVIETQYFGPGTRLLVL.

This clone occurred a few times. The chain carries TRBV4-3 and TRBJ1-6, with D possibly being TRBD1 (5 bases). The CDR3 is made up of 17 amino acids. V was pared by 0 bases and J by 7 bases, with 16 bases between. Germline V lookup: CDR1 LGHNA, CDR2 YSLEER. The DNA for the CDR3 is TGCGCCAGCAGCCAAGATCCAGGGAACGCGGGAAATTCACCCCTCCACTTT. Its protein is CASSQDPGNAGNSPLHF.

The CDR3 region is CASSSHSRETQYF. The CDR3 region has the DNA TGTGCCAGCTCATCCCACTCGAGAGAGACCCAGTACTTC. This chain links TRBV18 with TRBJ2-5; D is undetermined. This CDR3 has 13 residues. The germline gives CDR1 KGHSH, CDR2 LQKENI. V was cut by 5 bases and J by 4 bases, with 11 bases left in between. The full variable domain, its missing parts supplied by reference TRBV18 and TRBJ2-5, is NAGVMQNPRHLVRRRGQEARLRCSPMKGHSHVYWYRQLPEEGLKFMVYLQKENIIDESGMPKERFSAEFPKEGPSILRIQQVVRGDSAAYFCASSSHSRETQYFGPGTRLLVL.

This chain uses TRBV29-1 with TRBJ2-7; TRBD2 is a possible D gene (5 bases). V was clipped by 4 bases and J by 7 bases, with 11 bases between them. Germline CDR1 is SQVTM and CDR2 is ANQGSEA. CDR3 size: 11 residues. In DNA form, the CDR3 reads TGCAGCGTTGCCTCCCCGGGAGAGCAGTACTTC. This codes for CSVASPGEQYF.

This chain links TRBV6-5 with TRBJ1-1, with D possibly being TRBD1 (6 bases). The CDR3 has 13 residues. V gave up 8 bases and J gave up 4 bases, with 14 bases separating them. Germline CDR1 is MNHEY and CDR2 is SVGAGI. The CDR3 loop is CASLRQATTEAFF. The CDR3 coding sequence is TGTGCCAGCCTACGACAGGCCACCACTGAAGCTTTCTTT.

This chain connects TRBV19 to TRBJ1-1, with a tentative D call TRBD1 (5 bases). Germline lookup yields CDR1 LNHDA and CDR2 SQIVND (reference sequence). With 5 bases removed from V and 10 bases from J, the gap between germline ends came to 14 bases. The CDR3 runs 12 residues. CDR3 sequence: CASSARGGRAFF. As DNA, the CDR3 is TGTGCCAGTAGTGCCCGGGGGGGAAGAGCTTTCTTT.

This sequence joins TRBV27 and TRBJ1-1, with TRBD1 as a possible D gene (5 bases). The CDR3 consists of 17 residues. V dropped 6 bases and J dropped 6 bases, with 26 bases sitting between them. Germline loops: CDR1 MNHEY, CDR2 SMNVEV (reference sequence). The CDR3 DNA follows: TGTGCCAGCAGCCGTAGTCGCCTTGGGGCCGGGGGGGCTGAAGCTTTCTTT. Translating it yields CASSRSRLGAGGAEAFF.